The 27 T cell receptor beta chains presented below share a single source sample, sequenced in a study of somatic mutations in cytotoxic T cells in rheumatoid arthritis. This table comes from immunoSEQ multiplex PCR, and its TCRdb copy is limited to in-frame clones, with some not included. The table has about 4,200 clones, 55% to 80% seen once; the top ten hold under 40%. Sequencing was performed on CD8+ T cells sorted from blood. Every receptor here comes from an adult with rheumatoid arthritis.

The V call is TRBV7-7, the J call TRBJ2-1; D is uncertain. The V gene lost 5 bases and the J gene lost 6 bases, with 11 bases spanning the gap. The CDR3 runs to 13 residues. Germline assignment: CDR1 SSHAT and CDR2 FNYEAQ (reference sequence). The CDR3 loop is CASSTTRSNEQFF. The CDR3 nucleotides are TGTGCCAGCAGCACAACACGATCCAATGAGCAGTTCTTC.

V and J are TRBV2 and TRBJ2-7, with D perhaps matching TRBD2 (7 bases). CDR1 is SNHLY and CDR2 is FYNNEI in the germline V gene. The CDR3 totals 12 residues. Trimming shortened V by 6 bases and J by 5 bases, and 11 bases separated the two germline ends. CDR3 residues: CASRGGVNEQYF. CDR3 nucleotides: TGTGCCAGCAGAGGGGGGGTGAACGAGCAGTACTTC.

This clone was seen a few times. V usage is TRBV9 and J usage is TRBJ1-1; no definite D call. Trimming shortened V by 0 bases and J by 8 bases, and 11 bases separated the two germline ends. The CDR3 has 13 amino acids. Germline V gene lookup returns CDR1 SGDLS and CDR2 YYNGEE. Here the CDR3 DNA reads TGTGCCAGCAGCGTAGCGGACTCTGGGGAAGCTTTCTTT. This codes for CASSVADSGEAFF.

Turning to this clone: The junction departs from germline at one end; a sequencing error may be responsible. This chain uses TRBV19 with TRBJ1-5; TRBD1 is a possible D gene (5 bases). Germline values: CDR1 LNHDA, CDR2 SQIVND (reference sequence). This CDR3 is built from 18 residues. As DNA, the CDR3 is TGTGCGAGTAACCAGGGAGGGCCGATTGGACCTATCAATCAGCCCCAGCATTTT. Amino acids: CASNQGGPIGPINQPQHF. Complete variable domain (other parts from reference TRBV19 and TRBJ1-5): DGGITQSPKYLFRKEGQNVTLSCEQNLNHDAMYWYRQDPGQGLRLIYYSQIVNDFQKGDIAEGYSVSREKKESFPLTVTSAQKNPTAFYLCASNQGGPIGPINQPQHFGDGTRLSIL.

This chain joins TRBV19 and TRBJ2-1, with 9 nucleotides matching TRBD2. The CDR3 loop spans 16 amino acids. Germline loops: CDR1 LNHDA, CDR2 SQIVND (reference sequence). The V segment lost 3 bases and the J segment 10 bases; nucleotides outside the gene matches: 13. CDR3 bases: TGTGCCAGTAGTATGGGGCGGGGGGGACCTCAACGAGAGCAGTTCTTC. Translated, it gives CASSMGRGGPQREQFF.

Only a few counts were recorded for this clone. The chain employs TRBV6-1 and TRBJ2-7, with unresolved D. Trimming removed 1 base at V and 4 bases at J, with 11 bases between. This CDR3 is 14 amino acids long. CDR1 and CDR2 (germline): MNHNS, SASEGT. This CDR3 is CASSEDGPLYEQYF. The CDR3 region has the DNA TGTGCCAGCAGTGAAGATGGGCCGCTTTACGAGCAGTACTTC.

V usage is TRBV19 and J usage is TRBJ1-4, with 9 positions matching TRBD1. This CDR3 region has 13 residues. CDR1 LNHDA and CDR2 SQIVND come from the germline V gene (reference sequence). J lost 5 bases, V lost 11 bases, and 6 bases had no gene match. The CDR3 sequence is CAVTGTGNEKLFF. CDR3 DNA: TGTGCCGTCACCGGGACAGGGAATGAAAAACTGTTTTTT.

The V call is TRBV7-9, the J call TRBJ1-1; tentative D call: TRBD1 (5 bases). The CDR3 has 14 residues. V was clipped by 4 bases and J by 10 bases, with 19 bases between them. CDR1 SEHNR and CDR2 FQNEAQ come from the germline V gene (reference sequence). CDR3: CASSSPQDRWTAFF. As DNA, the CDR3 is TGTGCCAGCAGCTCCCCACAGGACCGCTGGACAGCTTTCTTT.

The rearrangement uses TRBV14 and TRBJ1-1; maybe TRBD1 (5 bases). The V end was cut by 5 bases, the J end by 3 bases, with 13 bases between. CDR3 length: 14 residues. The germline gives CDR1 SGHDN, CDR2 FVKESK. Here the CDR3 reads CASSTPDSYTEAFF. The DNA for the CDR3 is TGTGCCAGCAGCACCCCCGACAGCTACACTGAAGCTTTCTTT.

The rearrangement joins TRBV6-5 to TRBJ2-7; weak D call: TRBD2 (5 bases). The ends were cut back, 0 bases at V and 3 bases at J, with 9 bases in the middle. Per germline, CDR1 MNHEY and CDR2 SVGAGI. The length of the CDR3 is 14 residues. The CDR3 DNA reads TGTGCCAGCAGTTACTCCGGGGTAGTCTACGAGCAGTACTTC. It codes for CASSYSGVVYEQYF.

This clone was recorded once. This rearrangement joins TRBV4-1 to TRBJ1-5, with TRBD1 matching 8 bases. V lost 4 bases to trimming and J lost 6 bases; unmatched junction nucleotides: 8. The CDR3 spans 15 residues. The V gene's germline CDR1 is MGHRA and CDR2 YSYEKL. The CDR3 protein is CASSRLDRGSQPQHF. In nucleotides, the CDR3 is TGCGCCAGCAGCCGCCTAGACAGGGGAAGTCAGCCCCAGCATTTT.

The rearrangement links TRBV2 to TRBJ2-7; D is ambiguous. Trimming removed 6 bases from V and 7 bases from J, with 10 bases in between. The CDR3 extends over 11 amino acids. CDR1 and CDR2 from the germline V gene are SNHLY and FYNNEI. The CDR3 nucleotides read TGTGCCAGCAGCCTATTCCGGGAGCAGTACTTC. It codes for CASSLFREQYF.

The chain is built from TRBV10-3 and TRBJ1-2; no definite D call. Trimming took off 6 bases at V and 1 base at J, with 12 bases between the two ends. Looked up from germline, CDR1 is ENHRY and CDR2 is SYGVKD. The CDR3 spans 14 residues. CDR3 protein: CAISDLPSNYGYTF. The DNA for the CDR3 is TGTGCCATCAGCGACCTCCCCAGTAACTATGGCTACACCTTC.

The chain carries TRBV4-3 and TRBJ1-2, with a possible D match to TRBD1 (6 bases). The germline CDR1 and CDR2 sequences are LGHNA and YSLEER. The CDR3 has 15 residues. With 0 bases removed from V and 5 bases from J, the gap between germline ends came to 13 bases. CDR3 loop: CASSQDSGGAYGYTF. The DNA for the CDR3 is TGCGCCAGCAGCCAAGATAGTGGGGGCGCTTATGGCTACACCTTC.

The chain couples TRBV7-3 to TRBJ2-7; D tentatively reads TRBD1 or TRBD2 (6 bases each). The V gene's germline CDR1 is SGHTA and CDR2 FQGTGA. V lost 3 bases and J lost 6, with 9 bases in between. The CDR3 loop spans 12 amino acids. The CDR3 is CASSFRGGEQYF. The CDR3 DNA reads as TGTGCCAGCAGCTTCAGGGGAGGCGAGCAGTACTTC.

The rearrangement joins TRBV11-2 to TRBJ1-5; D perhaps matches TRBD1 (6 bases). The V and J ends lost 0 bases and 4 bases respectively, with 13 bases between them. The CDR3 has 16 residues. Germline-derived CDR1 and CDR2 are SGHAT and FQNNGV. The CDR3 coding sequence is TGTGCCAGCAGCTTAGATGGGGGGACACTTAATCAGCCCCAGCATTTT. Encoded protein: CASSLDGGTLNQPQHF.

The genes are TRBV2 and TRBJ2-3, with D uncertain. The germline gives CDR1 SNHLY, CDR2 FYNNEI. The V end was cut by 0 bases, the J end by 6 bases, with 13 bases between. This CDR3 comprises 15 residues. The DNA for the CDR3 is TGTGCCAGCAGTGAAGCTGGCGCGCCGCACGATACGCAGTATTTT. Encoded protein: CASSEAGAPHDTQYF.

The chain carries TRBV9 and TRBJ2-7; D perhaps matches TRBD1 (6 bases). The CDR3 spans 15 residues. V lost 0 bases to trimming and J lost 2 bases, with 12 bases between them. CDR1 is SGDLS, CDR2 YYNGEE, per germline. Here the CDR3 reads CASSVGPGTPYEQYF. The DNA of the CDR3 is TGTGCCAGCAGCGTAGGTCCGGGGACACCCTACGAGCAGTACTTC.

This rearrangement joins TRBV4-1 to TRBJ2-7; D gene unclear. This CDR3 is built from 13 residues. Trimming pared 4 bases from V and 1 base from J, leaving 8 bases between. The germline gives CDR1 MGHRA, CDR2 YSYEKL. The DNA of the CDR3 is TGCGCCAGCAGCCGCCAAGGATCCTACGAGCAGTACTTC. Amino acid sequence: CASSRQGSYEQYF.

This clone was picked up one time. The chain carries TRBV7-6 and TRBJ2-1; possibly TRBD2 for D (5 bases). This CDR3 comprises 15 residues. CDR1 SGHVS and CDR2 FNYEAQ come from the germline V gene. V was pared by 5 bases and J by 0 bases, with 11 bases between. Written as DNA, the CDR3 is TGTGCCAGCAGCCCGGACTTAAGCTCCTACAATGAGCAGTTCTTC. This gives the protein CASSPDLSSYNEQFF. The full variable domain, its missing parts supplied by reference TRBV7-6 and TRBJ2-1, is GAGVSQSPRYKVTKRGQDVALRCDPISGHVSLYWYRQALGQGPEFLTYFNYEAQQDKSGLPNDRFSAERPEGSISTLTIQRTEQRDSAMYRCASSPDLSSYNEQFFGPGTRLTVL.

The gene calls are TRBV2 and TRBJ2-3, with D possibly matching TRBD1 (6 bases). V was clipped by 7 bases and J by 0 bases, with 11 bases between them. Germline V gene lookup returns CDR1 SNHLY and CDR2 FYNNEI. The CDR3 is 14 residues long. The CDR3 loop is CASNEQGSTDTQYF. Here the CDR3 DNA reads TGTGCCAGCAACGAACAGGGTAGCACAGATACGCAGTATTTT.

The chain joins TRBV9 to TRBJ2-1; 13 bases are a match to TRBD2. Unmatched junction bases numbered 13, after V lost 4 bases and J lost 12 bases. Germline V gene data show CDR1 as SGDLS and CDR2 as YYNGEE. There are 16 residues in the CDR3. The chain's CDR3 is CASSRGLAGAGGGQFF. CDR3 bases: TGTGCCAGCAGCCGTGGACTAGCGGGGGCCGGCGGTGGGCAGTTCTTC.

The chain combines TRBV19 with TRBJ1-1; D unclear. This CDR3 is built from 13 residues. The V gene's germline CDR1 is LNHDA and CDR2 SQIVND (reference sequence). The V gene lost 0 bases and the J gene lost 5 bases, with 7 bases spanning the gap. CDR3 amino acids: CASSIEGWTEAFF. The CDR3 DNA reads as TGTGCCAGTAGTATAGAGGGTTGGACTGAAGCTTTCTTT. The full variable domain, with the rest looked up from reference TRBV19 and TRBJ1-1, is DGGITQSPKYLFRKEGQNVTLSCEQNLNHDAMYWYRQDPGQGLRLIYYSQIVNDFQKGDIAEGYSVSREKKESFPLTVTSAQKNPTAFYLCASSIEGWTEAFFGQGTRLTVV.

CDR3 sequence (DNA): TGTGCCAGCAGTATAGGATTCGAGACCCAGTACTTC. Translating gives CASSIGFETQYF. The chain uses TRBV7-6 and TRBJ2-5; no clear D. The germline CDR1 and CDR2 sequences are SGHVS and FNYEAQ. The CDR3 has 12 amino acids. The V end was cut by 6 bases, the J end by 5 bases, with 10 bases between. The variable domain in full, with the rest retrieved from reference TRBV7-6 and TRBJ2-5, is GAGVSQSPRYKVTKRGQDVALRCDPISGHVSLYWYRQALGQGPEFLTYFNYEAQQDKSGLPNDRFSAERPEGSISTLTIQRTEQRDSAMYRCASSIGFETQYFGPGTRLLVL.

The gene calls are TRBV7-9 and TRBJ1-5; D is ambiguous. Looked up from germline, CDR1 is SEHNR and CDR2 is FQNEAQ (reference sequence). The length of the CDR3 is 15 residues. Deletions cut 5 bases from V and 2 bases from J, with 13 bases between. The CDR3 DNA reads as TGTGCCAGCAGCGAGGCTGGGTTTGGCAATCAGCCCCAGCATTTT. It translates to CASSEAGFGNQPQHF. The whole variable domain, remainder taken from reference TRBV7-9 and TRBJ1-5, is DTGVSQNPRHKITKRGQNVTFRCDPISEHNRLYWYRQTLGQGPEFLTYFQNEAQLEKSRLLSDRFSAERPKGSFSTLEIQRTEQGDSAMYLCASSEAGFGNQPQHFGDGTRLSIL.

The table lists this clone with a few counts. The gene calls are TRBV7-9 and TRBJ1-2; 11 positions match TRBD1. CDR1 and CDR2 (germline): SEHNR, FQNEAQ (reference sequence). The V and J ends lost 5 bases and 6 bases, in that order; junction bases with no gene match: 8. This CDR3 is 15 amino acids long. The CDR3 region has the DNA TGTGCCAGCAGCCCGGCCGGGACAGGGGGGAATGGCTACACCTTC. This codes for CASSPAGTGGNGYTF.

The rearrangement joins TRBV9 to TRBJ1-2; a weak D match, TRBD1 (5 bases). Germline CDR1 is SGDLS and CDR2 is YYNGEE. This CDR3 comprises 12 residues. V lost 3 bases to trimming and J lost 8 bases, with 11 bases between them. Here the CDR3 DNA reads TGTGCCAGCAGCGGGGGGACCGGGGGCTACACCTTC. Protein: CASSGGTGGYTF. The variable domain in full, with the rest retrieved from reference TRBV9 and TRBJ1-2, is DSGVTQTPKHLITATGQRVTLRCSPRSGDLSVYWYQQSLDQGLQFLIQYYNGEERAKGNILERFSAQQFPDLHSELNLSSLELGDSALYFCASSGGTGGYTFGSGTRLTVV.